Below, 5 T cell receptor beta chains from the same sample are listed, as sequenced in a study of T cell responses to AZD1222 COVID-19 vaccine. Method: immunoSEQ multiplex PCR; TCRdb's copy keeps in-frame clones and lacks some. The table has 150,000 to 200,000 clones, approximately 92% seen once; the top ten hold about 10%. The material was peripheral blood, obtained on day 0 of AZD1222 vaccination. The receptors originated from an adult in good health.

This chain links TRBV7-6 with TRBJ1-6, with 7 nucleotides matching TRBD1. The CDR3 has 15 residues. V lost 0 bases, J lost 8 bases, and 4 bases stayed unmatched. Germline values: CDR1 SGHVS, CDR2 FNYEAQ. The CDR3 spells CASSLAAQGYSPLHF. CDR3 coding DNA: TGTGCCAGCAGCTTAGCGGCACAGGGGTATTCACCCCTCCACTTT.

The gene calls are TRBV7-9 and TRBJ2-5; D might be TRBD2 (5 bases). The germline V gene has CDR1 SEHNR and CDR2 FQNEAQ (reference sequence). The CDR3 extends over 15 amino acids. The V end lost 1 base, the J end lost 4 bases, and 13 bases lay between the germline ends. The CDR3 region has the DNA TGTGCCAGCAGCTTAGACAATGGAGGACCAGAGACCCAGTACTTC. Its protein is CASSLDNGGPETQYF. The entire variable domain, with the rest obtained from reference TRBV7-9 and TRBJ2-5, is as follows: DTGVSQNPRHKITKRGQNVTFRCDPISEHNRLYWYRQTLGQGPEFLTYFQNEAQLEKSRLLSDRFSAERPKGSFSTLEIQRTEQGDSAMYLCASSLDNGGPETQYFGPGTRLLVL.

The chain joins TRBV4-1 to TRBJ2-7, with D possibly TRBD1 on 5 matching bases. Germline V CDR1 and CDR2: MGHRA, YSYEKL. The CDR3 runs to 16 residues. Trimming shortened V by 0 bases and J by 4 bases, and 16 bases separated the two germline ends. CDR3 in amino acids: CASSQEVTRTNYEQYF. Here the CDR3 DNA reads TGCGCCAGCAGCCAAGAGGTAACAAGGACAAATTACGAGCAGTACTTC.

The rearrangement joins TRBV5-1 to TRBJ1-1; D gene ambiguous. The ends were cut back, 5 bases at V and 0 bases at J, with 17 bases in the middle. Germline V lookup: CDR1 SGHRS, CDR2 YFSETQ. The CDR3 is 16 residues long. The CDR3, as DNA: TGCGCCAGCAGACCGGCGCAGGCCGCCGTGAACACTGAAGCTTTCTTT. Translation gives CASRPAQAAVNTEAFF.

This chain uses TRBV5-1 with TRBJ2-3, with a weak D call TRBD2 (6 bases). This CDR3 is 16 amino acids long. Deletions cut 4 bases from V and 5 bases from J, with 20 bases between. The germline V gene has CDR1 SGHRS and CDR2 YFSETQ. CDR3 loop: CASSPFVGPRGDTQYF. The CDR3 DNA reads TGCGCCAGCAGCCCCTTTGTGGGGCCGCGGGGAGATACGCAGTATTTT. Together with reference TRBV5-1 and TRBJ2-3, the CDR3 gives the full variable domain: KAGVTQTPRYLIKTRGQQVTLSCSPISGHRSVSWYQQTPGQGLQFLFEYFSETQRNKGNFPGRFSGRQFSNSRSEMNVSTLELGDSALYLCASSPFVGPRGDTQYFGPGTRLTVL.